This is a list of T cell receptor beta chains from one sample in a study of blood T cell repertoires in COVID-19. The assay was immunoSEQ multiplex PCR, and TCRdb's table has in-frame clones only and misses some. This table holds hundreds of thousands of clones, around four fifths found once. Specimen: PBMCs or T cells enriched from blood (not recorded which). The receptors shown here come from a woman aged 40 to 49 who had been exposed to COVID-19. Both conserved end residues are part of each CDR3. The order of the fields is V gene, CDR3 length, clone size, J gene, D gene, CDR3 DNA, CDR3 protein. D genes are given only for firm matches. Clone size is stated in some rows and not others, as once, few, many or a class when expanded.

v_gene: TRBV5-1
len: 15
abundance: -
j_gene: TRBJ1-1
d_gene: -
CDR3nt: TGCGCCAGCAGCTTATTCGGCCAGGGTGCCACTGAAGCTTTCTTT
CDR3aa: CASSLFGQGATEAFF

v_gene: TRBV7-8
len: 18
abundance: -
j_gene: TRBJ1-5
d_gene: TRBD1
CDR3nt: TGTGCCAGCAGCCCACGCCGATTAGACAGGGTTGGGAATCAGCCCCAGCATTTT
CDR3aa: CASSPRRLDRVGNQPQHF

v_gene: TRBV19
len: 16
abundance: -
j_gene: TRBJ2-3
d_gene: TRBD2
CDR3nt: TGTGCCAGTAGCTTTGGACTAGCGGGGGGGCCATATACGCAGTATTTT
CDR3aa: CASSFGLAGGPYTQYF

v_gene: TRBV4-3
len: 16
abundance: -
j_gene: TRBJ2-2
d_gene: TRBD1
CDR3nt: TGCGCCAGCAGCCACGGGACAGGGTTGAACACCGGGGAGCTGTTTTTT
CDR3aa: CASSHGTGLNTGELFF

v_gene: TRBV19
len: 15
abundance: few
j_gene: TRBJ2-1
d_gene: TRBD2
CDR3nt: TGTGCCAGTAGTGCCTTAGCGGGGGGTGACAATGAGCAGTTCTTC
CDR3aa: CASSALAGGDNEQFF

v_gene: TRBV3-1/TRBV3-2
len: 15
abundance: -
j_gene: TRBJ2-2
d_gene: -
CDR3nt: TGTGCCAGCAGCCAGGTGGGGGGGCACACCGGGGAGCTGTTTTTT
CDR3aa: CASSQVGGHTGELFF

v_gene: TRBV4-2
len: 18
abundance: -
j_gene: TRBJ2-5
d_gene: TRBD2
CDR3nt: TGTGCCAGCAGCCAGGACAGTCCCGGGACTAGCGGGGTGGAGACCCAGTACTTC
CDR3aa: CASSQDSPGTSGVETQYF

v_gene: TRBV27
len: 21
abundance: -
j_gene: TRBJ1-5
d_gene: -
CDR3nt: TGTGCCAGCAGTTTAAATCCTCCCCTGGGGGCCCGGGGTTCGGGCAATCAGCCCCAGCATTTT
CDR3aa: CASSLNPPLGARGSGNQPQHF

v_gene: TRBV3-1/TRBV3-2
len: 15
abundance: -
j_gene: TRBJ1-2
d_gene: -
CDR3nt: TGTGCCAGCAGCCATCTAACGACAGCTAACTATGGCTACACCTTC
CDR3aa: CASSHLTTANYGYTF

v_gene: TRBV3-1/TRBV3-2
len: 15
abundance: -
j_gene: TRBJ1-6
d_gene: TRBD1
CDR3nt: TGTGCCAGCAGCCCCGGACAGGGTGGCAATTCACCCCTCCACTTT
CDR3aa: CASSPGQGGNSPLHF

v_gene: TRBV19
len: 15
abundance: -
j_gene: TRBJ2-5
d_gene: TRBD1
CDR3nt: TGTGCCAGTAGTATCGGGACAGAGTATCAAGAGACCCAGTACTTC
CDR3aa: CASSIGTEYQETQYF

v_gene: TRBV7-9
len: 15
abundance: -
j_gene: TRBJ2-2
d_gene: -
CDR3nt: TGTGCCAGCAGCTTACCCAGGGTGGGCACCGGGGAGCTGTTTTTT
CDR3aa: CASSLPRVGTGELFF

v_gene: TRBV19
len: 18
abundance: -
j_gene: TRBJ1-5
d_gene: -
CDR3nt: TGTGCCAGTAGTAGGCCACCGCGGGGATCCGGGGGCAATCAGCCCCAGCATTTT
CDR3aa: CASSRPPRGSGGNQPQHF

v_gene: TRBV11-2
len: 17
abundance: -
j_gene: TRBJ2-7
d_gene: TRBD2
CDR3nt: TGTGCCAGCAGCTTTGGGTGGCCCGGGGGGGGATCCTACGAGCAGTACTTC
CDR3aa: CASSFGWPGGGSYEQYF

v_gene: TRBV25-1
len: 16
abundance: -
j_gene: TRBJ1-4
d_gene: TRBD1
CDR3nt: TGTGCCAGCAGTGAATATTCCGTCAGGGGGTCTGAAAAACTGTTTTTT
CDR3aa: CASSEYSVRGSEKLFF

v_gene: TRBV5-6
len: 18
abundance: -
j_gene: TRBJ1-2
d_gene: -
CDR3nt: TGTGCCAGCAGCACTACTGCGGGCCACGGGGTTGGTGGCTATGGCTACACCTTC
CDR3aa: CASSTTAGHGVGGYGYTF

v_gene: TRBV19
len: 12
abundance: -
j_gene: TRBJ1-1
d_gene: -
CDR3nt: TGTGCCAGTAGTCAGGGAACAGTTGAAGCTTTCTTT
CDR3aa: CASSQGTVEAFF

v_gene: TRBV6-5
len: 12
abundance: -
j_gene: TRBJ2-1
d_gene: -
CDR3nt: TGTGCCAGCAGTTACGCAGGCGCGAGGCAGTTCTTC
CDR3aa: CASSYAGARQFF

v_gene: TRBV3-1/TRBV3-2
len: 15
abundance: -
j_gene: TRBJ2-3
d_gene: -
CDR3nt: TGTGCCAGCAGCCAAGCCCCAGGGAGCACAGATACGCAGTATTTT
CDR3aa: CASSQAPGSTDTQYF

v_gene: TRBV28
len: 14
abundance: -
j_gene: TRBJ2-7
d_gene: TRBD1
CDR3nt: TGTGCCAGCATCCGCGGGACAGGGGTGAGCGAGCAGTACTTC
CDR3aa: CASIRGTGVSEQYF

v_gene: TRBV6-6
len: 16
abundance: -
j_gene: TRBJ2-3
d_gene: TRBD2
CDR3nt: TGTGCCAGCAGTTACGATAGGGGACTAGGAGCAGATACGCAGTATTTT
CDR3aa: CASSYDRGLGADTQYF

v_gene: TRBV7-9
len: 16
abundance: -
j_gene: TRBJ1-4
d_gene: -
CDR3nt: TGTGCCAGCAGCTCCCCCGGGCAGGGATGGCGTGAAAAACTGTTTTTT
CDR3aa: CASSSPGQGWREKLFF

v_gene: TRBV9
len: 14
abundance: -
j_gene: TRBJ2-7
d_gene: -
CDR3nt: TGTGCCAGCAGCGTAGGCGCAGGGACCTACGAGCAGTACTTC
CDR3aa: CASSVGAGTYEQYF

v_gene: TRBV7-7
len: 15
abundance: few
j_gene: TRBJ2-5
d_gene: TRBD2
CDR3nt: TGTGCCAGCAGCTTCCAGCGGGGGAGGCAAGAGACCCAGTACTTC
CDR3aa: CASSFQRGRQETQYF

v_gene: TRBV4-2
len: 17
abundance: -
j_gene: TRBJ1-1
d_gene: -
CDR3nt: TGTGCCAGCAGCCAAGAGGAGGATCCAGATTTGAACACTGAAGCTTTCTTT
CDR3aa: CASSQEEDPDLNTEAFF

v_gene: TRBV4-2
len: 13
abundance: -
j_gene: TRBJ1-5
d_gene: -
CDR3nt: TGTGCCAGCAGCTATGGAGGCAATCAGCCCCAGCATTTT
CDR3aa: CASSYGGNQPQHF

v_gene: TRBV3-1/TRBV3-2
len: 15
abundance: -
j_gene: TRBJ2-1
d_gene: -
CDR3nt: TGTGCCAGCAGCCAAGATAAGCGGGCGAGTGGTGAGCAGTTCTTC
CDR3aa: CASSQDKRASGEQFF

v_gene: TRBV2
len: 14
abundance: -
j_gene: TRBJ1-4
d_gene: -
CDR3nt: TGTGCCAGCAGTTGGGAACGGAGCGGGGAAAAACTGTTTTTT
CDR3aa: CASSWERSGEKLFF

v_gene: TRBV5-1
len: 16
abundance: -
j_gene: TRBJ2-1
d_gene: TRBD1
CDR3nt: TGCGCCAGCAGGAGACAGGGACAACATATCTACAATGAGCAGTTCTTC
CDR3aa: CASRRQGQHIYNEQFF

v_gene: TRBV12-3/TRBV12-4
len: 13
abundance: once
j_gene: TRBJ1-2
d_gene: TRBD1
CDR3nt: TGTGCCAGCAGTCCGACAGGGGGCCGGGGCTACACCTTC
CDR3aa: CASSPTGGRGYTF

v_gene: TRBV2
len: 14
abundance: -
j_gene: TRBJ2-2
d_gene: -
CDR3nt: TGTGCCAGCAGTGCGTTAGCGAACACCGGGGAGCTGTTTTTT
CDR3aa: CASSALANTGELFF

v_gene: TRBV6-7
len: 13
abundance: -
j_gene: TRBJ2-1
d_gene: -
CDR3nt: TGTGCCAGCAGTCTGACACAGGGAAGAAGGCAGTTCTTC
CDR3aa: CASSLTQGRRQFF

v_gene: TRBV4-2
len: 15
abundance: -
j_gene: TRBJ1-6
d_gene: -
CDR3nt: TGTGCCAGCAGCCAAGGGCGGGAATATTATTCACCCCTCCACTTT
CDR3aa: CASSQGREYYSPLHF

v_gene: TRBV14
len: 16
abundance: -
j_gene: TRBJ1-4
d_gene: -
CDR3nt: TGTGCCAGCAGCCAAGAAAGGGGTGAGACTAATGAAAAACTGTTTTTT
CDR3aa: CASSQERGETNEKLFF

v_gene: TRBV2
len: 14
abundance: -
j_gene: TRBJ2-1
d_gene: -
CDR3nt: TGTGCCAGCCGTCGTTTCGAGGGGGACAATGAGCAGTTCTTC
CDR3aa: CASRRFEGDNEQFF

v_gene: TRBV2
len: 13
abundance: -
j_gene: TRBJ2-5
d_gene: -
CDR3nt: TGTGCCGGGGCTTCGGGGGTAGGGGAGACCCAGTACTTC
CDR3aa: CAGASGVGETQYF

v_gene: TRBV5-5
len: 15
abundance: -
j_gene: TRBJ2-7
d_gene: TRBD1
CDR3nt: TGTGCCAGCAGCTTGTGGGAACAGGGGGCTTGGGAGCAGTACTTC
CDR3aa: CASSLWEQGAWEQYF

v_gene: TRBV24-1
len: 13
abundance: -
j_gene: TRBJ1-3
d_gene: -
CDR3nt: TGTGCCACCAGTGGAGGCTCTGGAAACACCATATATTTT
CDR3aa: CATSGGSGNTIYF

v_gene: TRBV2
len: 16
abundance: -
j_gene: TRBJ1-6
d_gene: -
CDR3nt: TGTGCCAGCAGTGAATCGGGTGGGGGGTATAATTCACCCCTCCACTTT
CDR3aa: CASSESGGGYNSPLHF

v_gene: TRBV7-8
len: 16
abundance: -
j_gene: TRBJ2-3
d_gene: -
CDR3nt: TGTGCCAGCAGCTTAAAAGCGGATCACGGTACAGATACGCAGTATTTT
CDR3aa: CASSLKADHGTDTQYF

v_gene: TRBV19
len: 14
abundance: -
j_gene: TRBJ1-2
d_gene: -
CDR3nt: TGTGCCAGTAGTATCAGGGGAAAAAGCGATGGCTACACCTTC
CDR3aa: CASSIRGKSDGYTF

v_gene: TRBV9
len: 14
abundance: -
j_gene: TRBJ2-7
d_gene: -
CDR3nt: TGTGCCAGCAGCTTCGGGCAGGGCCACTACGAGCAGTACTTC
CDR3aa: CASSFGQGHYEQYF

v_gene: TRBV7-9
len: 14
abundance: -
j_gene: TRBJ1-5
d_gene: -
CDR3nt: TGTGCCAGCAGCTTAGCGAACGGTAATCAGCCCCAGCATTTT
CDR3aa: CASSLANGNQPQHF

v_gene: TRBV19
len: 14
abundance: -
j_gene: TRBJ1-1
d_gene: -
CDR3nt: TGTGCCAGTAGTATTGGGACAAAGAACACTGAAGCTTTCTTT
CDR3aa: CASSIGTKNTEAFF

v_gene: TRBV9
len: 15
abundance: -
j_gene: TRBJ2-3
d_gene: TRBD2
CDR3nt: TGTGCCAGCAGCGTAGCTAGCGGGAGCACAGATACGCAGTATTTT
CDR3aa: CASSVASGSTDTQYF

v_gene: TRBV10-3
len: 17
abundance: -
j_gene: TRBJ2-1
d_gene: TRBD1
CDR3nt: TGTGCCATCAGTGAGTCGGGGGACAGGGAGGGGCACAATGAGCAGTTCTTC
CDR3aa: CAISESGDREGHNEQFF

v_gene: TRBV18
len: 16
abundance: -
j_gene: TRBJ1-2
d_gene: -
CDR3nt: TGTGCCAGCTCACCACTTTCACAGGTTATTAACTATGGCTACACCTTC
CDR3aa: CASSPLSQVINYGYTF

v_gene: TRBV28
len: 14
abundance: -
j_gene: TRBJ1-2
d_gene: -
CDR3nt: TGTGCCAGCAGTTTACTAGGCGGAACCTATGGCTACACCTTC
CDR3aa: CASSLLGGTYGYTF

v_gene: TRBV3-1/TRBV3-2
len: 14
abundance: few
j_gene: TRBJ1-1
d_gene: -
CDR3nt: TGTGCCAGCAGCCAAGAGGGACATAACACTGAAGCTTTCTTT
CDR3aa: CASSQEGHNTEAFF

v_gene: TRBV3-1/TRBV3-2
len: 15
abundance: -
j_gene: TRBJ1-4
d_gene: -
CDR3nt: TGTGCCAGCAGCCCCCAGGGGCGCCCTAATGAAAAACTGTTTTTT
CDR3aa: CASSPQGRPNEKLFF

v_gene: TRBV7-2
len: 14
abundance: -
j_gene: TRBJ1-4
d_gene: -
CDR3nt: TGTGCCAGCAGCCCTATTTACCTTAATGAAAAACTGTTTTTT
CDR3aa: CASSPIYLNEKLFF

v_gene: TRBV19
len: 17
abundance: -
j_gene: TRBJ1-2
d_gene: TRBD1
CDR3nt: TGTGCCACTCAATCAGGGGGCAGGGATCGTCTCAACTATGGCTACACCTTC
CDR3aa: CATQSGGRDRLNYGYTF

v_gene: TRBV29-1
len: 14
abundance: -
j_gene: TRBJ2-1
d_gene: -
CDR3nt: TGCAGCGTTGAAGGGCGTACTACCTACAATGAGCAGTTCTTC
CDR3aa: CSVEGRTTYNEQFF

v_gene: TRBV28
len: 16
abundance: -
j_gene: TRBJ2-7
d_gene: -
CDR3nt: TGTGCCAGCAGTTTCCCCCGGACTGGGGACTCCTACGAGCAGTACTTC
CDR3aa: CASSFPRTGDSYEQYF

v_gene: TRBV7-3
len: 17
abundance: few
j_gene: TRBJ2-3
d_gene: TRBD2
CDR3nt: TGTGCCAGCAGCCTTCTCCTCCCTAGCGGGGGGCCAGATACGCAGTATTTT
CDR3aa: CASSLLLPSGGPDTQYF

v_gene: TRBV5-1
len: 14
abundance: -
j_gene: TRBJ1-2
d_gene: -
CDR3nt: TGCGCCAGCAGCACCGGAAGAGGAGAGGGTGGCTACACCTTC
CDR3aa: CASSTGRGEGGYTF

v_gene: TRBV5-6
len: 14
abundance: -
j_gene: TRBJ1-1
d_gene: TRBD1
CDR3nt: TGTGCCAGCAGCTTCAACAGGGGTCGGACTGAAGCTTTCTTT
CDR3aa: CASSFNRGRTEAFF

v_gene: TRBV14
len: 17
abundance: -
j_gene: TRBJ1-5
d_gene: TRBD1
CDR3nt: TGTGCCAGCAGCGCCCCAAGGACAGGATATAGCAATCAGCCCCAGCATTTT
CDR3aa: CASSAPRTGYSNQPQHF